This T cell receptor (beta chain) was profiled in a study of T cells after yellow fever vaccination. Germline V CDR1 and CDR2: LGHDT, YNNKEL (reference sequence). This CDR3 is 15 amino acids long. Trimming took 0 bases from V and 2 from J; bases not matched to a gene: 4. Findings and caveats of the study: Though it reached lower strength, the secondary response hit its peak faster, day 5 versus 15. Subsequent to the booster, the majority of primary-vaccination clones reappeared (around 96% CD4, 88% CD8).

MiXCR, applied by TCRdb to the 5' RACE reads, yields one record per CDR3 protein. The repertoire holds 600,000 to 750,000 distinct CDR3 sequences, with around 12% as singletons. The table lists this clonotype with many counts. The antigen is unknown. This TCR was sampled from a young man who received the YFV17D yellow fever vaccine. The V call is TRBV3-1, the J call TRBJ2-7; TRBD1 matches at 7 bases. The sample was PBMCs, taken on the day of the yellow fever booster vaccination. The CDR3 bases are TGTGCCAGCAGCCAAGACGGACAGGCGCCCTACGAGCAGTACTTC. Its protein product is CASSQDGQAPYEQYF.